This T cell receptor beta chain was profiled in a study of T cells in Graves' hyperthyroidism and ophthalmopathy. Authors of the study amplified TCR beta CDR3 regions from RNA transcripts. With the HTBI primer set, the TCR CDR3 went through a first round of RT-PCR. MiXCR, applied by TCRdb to the multiplex PCR reads, yields one record per CDR3 protein. The sample comprises about 540,000 distinct CDR3 sequences, 46% of which are singletons, and about 7.9% rests with the top ten. Turning to this clonotype: One junction end disagrees with the germline gene, perhaps due to a read error.

Germline V CDR1 and CDR2: SGHKS, YYEKEE (reference sequence). The CDR3 spans 14 residues. Source material: peripheral blood or thyroid tissue (not recorded which). The TCR sequence derives from a woman aged 18-29 years with Graves' hyperthyroidism. The gene calls are TRBV5-5 and TRBJ2-7, with D possibly called TRBD1 or TRBD2 (6 bases each). CDR3 region: CASSLEGGDYQQYF. The CDR3 nucleotides are TGTGCCAGCAGCTTGGAGGGGGGTGACTACCAGCAGTACTTC.